This section outlines one TCR beta chain sequence together with its context. Its target is not known. In the PCR, 60 Vbeta and 13 Jbeta primers were used. The assay was immunoSEQ multiplex PCR, and TCRdb's table has in-frame clones only and misses some. The data show 150,000 to 200,000 clones, over 70% seen once. The data were obtained in a study of cytomegalovirus exposure and HLA in healthy donors. Study-level background: A data release that came early held 80 million or so unique TCRs from HLA-typed donors. Study observations and caveats: The authors enumerated roughly 160 TCR beta chains as linked to cytomegalovirus. Confirmation was obtained in vitro that three CMV-associated chains are specific for CMV antigens. A later analysis found most CMV-associated TCR beta chains apparently HLA-restricted.

This CDR3 is built from 16 residues. Germline assignment: CDR1 MGHRA and CDR2 YSYEKL. V dropped 0 bases and J dropped 2 bases, with 11 bases sitting between them. V and J are TRBV4-1 and TRBJ2-1; tentatively, D is TRBD2 (5 bases). The clonotype originates from a woman aged 30 to 39 in good health and CMV-seronegative. The sample consisted of PBMCs. The CDR3 spells CASSQEPSGPYNEQFF. CDR3 nucleotides: TGCGCCAGCAGCCAAGAGCCCAGCGGACCCTACAATGAGCAGTTCTTC.